Each of the 23 T cell receptor beta chains below was sequenced from the same sample in a study of blood T cell repertoires in COVID-19. The data were produced by immunoSEQ multiplex PCR, yet TCRdb's version contains in-frame clones alone and is incomplete. The sample carries about 310,000 clones, roughly 90% recorded once. What was sequenced was PBMCs or T cells enriched from blood (not recorded which). These receptors all stem from a woman between 40 and 55 years old who had recovered from COVID-19.

The chain employs TRBV30 and TRBJ1-2, with D tentatively TRBD1 (6 bases). The V gene's germline CDR1 is GTSNPN and CDR2 SVGIG (reference sequence). The V gene lost 5 bases and the J gene lost 3 bases, with 16 bases spanning the gap. The CDR3 loop spans 14 amino acids. CDR3 DNA: TGTGCCTGGGAGGGGGGGAACAGAGACTATGGCTACACCTTC. Translated: CAWEGGNRDYGYTF.

The chain has TRBV2 and TRBJ1-2; no clear D. This CDR3 region has 14 residues. Germline CDR1 SNHLY, CDR2 FYNNEI. With 4 bases removed from V and 6 bases from J, the gap between germline ends came to 15 bases. CDR3 sequence (DNA): TGTGCCAGCAGTGGCGATGGCGGTTCCAATGGCTACACCTTC. This encodes CASSGDGGSNGYTF.

The rearrangement joins TRBV4-3 to TRBJ1-2, with D possibly TRBD1 on 5 matching bases. This CDR3 comprises 11 residues. V was shortened by 6 bases and J by 9 bases, with 11 bases between the two germline ends. Germline values: CDR1 LGHNA, CDR2 YSLEER. CDR3: CASSQGESYTF. The CDR3 region has the DNA TGCGCCAGCAGTCAGGGTGAAAGCTACACCTTC.

This sequence joins TRBV3-1 (or the pseudogene TRBV3-2) and TRBJ2-3; 8 nucleotides line up with TRBD1. The CDR3 extends over 16 amino acids. Unmatched junction bases numbered 9, after V lost 3 bases and J lost 4 bases. Looked up from germline, CDR1 is LGHDT and CDR2 is YNNKEL (reference sequence). The CDR3 coding sequence is TGTGCCAGCAGCCAGAGGGGACAGGTAATGGCAGATACGCAGTATTTT. Translated: CASSQRGQVMADTQYF.

The chain recombines TRBV3-1 (or the pseudogene TRBV3-2) with TRBJ2-3; D is possibly TRBD2 (5 bases). The germline V gene has CDR1 LGHDT and CDR2 YNNKEL (reference sequence). Trimming stripped 0 bases from V and 1 base from J, with 17 bases between. The CDR3 covers 18 residues. CDR3 DNA: TGTGCCAGCAGCCAAGATCCCGGTCCGGGGTACGGCACAGATACGCAGTATTTT. Residues: CASSQDPGPGYGTDTQYF.

The genes are TRBV5-1 and TRBJ2-3; 7 nucleotides align to TRBD2. Unmatched junction bases numbered 5, after V lost 0 bases and J lost 7 bases. CDR1 is SGHRS and CDR2 is YFSETQ in the germline V gene. The CDR3 is 14 residues long. This chain's CDR3 is CASSLGSGVHTQYF. DNA for the CDR3: TGCGCCAGCAGCTTGGGAAGCGGGGTTCATACGCAGTATTTT.

The J gene is TRBJ1-4, the V gene TRBV9, with D maybe TRBD1 (6 bases). Germline V gene data show CDR1 as SGDLS and CDR2 as YYNGEE. Trimming took 4 bases from V and 0 from J, leaving 13 bases between them. This CDR3 has 16 amino acids. CDR3 protein: CASSRGGGPTNEKLFF. CDR3 coding DNA: TGTGCCAGCAGCCGGGGAGGGGGGCCAACTAATGAAAAACTGTTTTTT.

The table lists this clone with a count of one. The V and J genes are TRBV27 and TRBJ1-5; 9 nucleotides line up with TRBD1. The CDR3 spans 15 residues. Looked up from germline, CDR1 is MNHEY and CDR2 is SMNVEV (reference sequence). The V gene end was trimmed by 5 bases and the J gene end by 0 bases; junction bases not matched to a gene: 2. CDR3 coding DNA: TGTGCCAGCAGTGGGACAGGGTATAGCAATCAGCCCCAGCATTTT. It is translated as CASSGTGYSNQPQHF.

This rearrangement joins TRBV28 to TRBJ2-5; 9 nucleotides align to TRBD2. V was clipped by 4 bases and J by 8 bases; unmatched bases: 5. CDR1 MDHEN and CDR2 SYDVKM come from the germline V gene. CDR3 length equals 13 residues. The CDR3 nucleotides are TGTGCCAGCAGTTCGGGCGGGAGGGACACCCAGTACTTC. Translated: CASSSGGRDTQYF.

The chain employs TRBV9 and TRBJ2-3; 9 positions match TRBD2. J gave up 1 base and V 0 bases, and 3 bases lay outside the gene matches. The CDR3 runs 16 residues. The germline gives CDR1 SGDLS, CDR2 YYNGEE. CDR3 loop: CASSVAPSGGTDTQYF. The CDR3, as DNA: TGTGCCAGCAGCGTAGCTCCTAGCGGGGGCACAGATACGCAGTATTTT.

The V gene is TRBV6-1, the J gene TRBJ1-1; possibly TRBD1 for D (6 bases). Trimming left V 1 base short and J 4 bases short, with 10 bases between. The CDR3 length is 14 residues. Germline V gives CDR1 MNHNS, CDR2 SASEGT. The CDR3 loop is CASSEEGGATEAFF. In nucleotides, the CDR3 is TGTGCCAGCAGTGAAGAGGGGGGGGCCACTGAAGCTTTCTTT.

This chain links TRBV28 with TRBJ1-1, with D hard to call. The CDR3 has 12 amino acids. From germline, CDR1 is MDHEN and CDR2 SYDVKM. The V and J ends lost 9 bases and 0 bases respectively, with 8 bases between them. The CDR3 sequence is CASSLMNTEAFF. The DNA for the CDR3 is TGTGCCAGTAGCCTCATGAACACTGAAGCTTTCTTT.

This rearrangement joins TRBV18 to TRBJ2-7, with a possible D match to TRBD1 (6 bases). Trimming cost V 2 bases and J 7 bases, with 12 bases left between them. The CDR3 contains 13 residues. CDR1 KGHSH and CDR2 LQKENI come from the germline V gene. In DNA form, the CDR3 reads TGTGCCAGCTCACCAGGCAGGGGATGGGAGCAGTACTTC. Translated, it gives CASSPGRGWEQYF.

This clone was seen more than once but under ten times. V usage is TRBV19 and J usage is TRBJ1-2; D not certain. Looked up from germline, CDR1 is LNHDA and CDR2 is SQIVND (reference sequence). The CDR3 consists of 16 residues. V dropped 3 bases and J dropped 4 bases, with 18 bases sitting between them. The CDR3 DNA reads as TGTGCCAGTAGTATGATTGGGGAGCTTGGACCCTATGGCTACACCTTC. This codes for CASSMIGELGPYGYTF.

The gene calls are TRBV7-2 and TRBJ2-1; 11 nucleotides agree with TRBD2. Germline loops: CDR1 SGHTA, CDR2 FQGNSA. Trimming cost V 4 bases and J 4 bases; bases outside gene matches: 12. The CDR3 runs to 18 residues. CDR3 protein: CASSSSGGGTSGYNEQFF. CDR3 nucleotide sequence: TGTGCCAGCAGCTCAAGCGGGGGGGGGACTAGCGGATACAATGAGCAGTTCTTC.

The chain links TRBV11-2 to TRBJ1-3, with D possibly matching TRBD1 (5 bases). There are 15 residues in the CDR3. V lost 0 bases to trimming and J lost 0 bases, with 6 bases between them. The germline gives CDR1 SGHAT, CDR2 FQNNGV. CDR3 nucleotides: TGTGCCAGCAGCTTAGACGGGGGCTCTGGAAACACCATATATTTT. It codes for CASSLDGGSGNTIYF.

This chain links TRBV5-6 with TRBJ2-7, with TRBD1 as a possible D gene (5 bases). Germline V gene sequence: CDR1 SGHDT, CDR2 YYEEEE. Trimming shortened V by 3 bases and J by 5 bases, and 15 bases separated the two germline ends. This CDR3 is 14 amino acids long. CDR3 amino acids: CASSSGVGVDEQYF. CDR3 coding DNA: TGTGCCAGCAGCTCTGGGGTAGGGGTGGACGAGCAGTACTTC.

The rearrangement uses TRBV19 and TRBJ2-5, with 9 bases identical to TRBD2. The V gene end was trimmed by 3 bases and the J gene end by 3 bases; junction bases not matched to a gene: 8. CDR3 length: 16 residues. Germline V gene data show CDR1 as LNHDA and CDR2 as SQIVND (reference sequence). CDR3 protein: CASSMGRTSVEETQYF. CDR3 in DNA: TGTGCCAGTAGTATGGGCCGGACTAGCGTAGAAGAGACCCAGTACTTC. The complete variable domain, with remaining parts taken from reference TRBV19 and TRBJ2-5, reads DGGITQSPKYLFRKEGQNVTLSCEQNLNHDAMYWYRQDPGQGLRLIYYSQIVNDFQKGDIAEGYSVSREKKESFPLTVTSAQKNPTAFYLCASSMGRTSVEETQYFGPGTRLLVL.

The chain employs TRBV7-2 and TRBJ1-2, with TRBD1 matching 9 bases. The CDR3 spans 14 residues. With 4 bases clipped from V and 3 bases from J, the junction kept 3 bases outside the gene matches. Per germline, CDR1 SGHTA and CDR2 FQGNSA. The CDR3 coding sequence is TGTGCCAGCAGCTATAGGACAGGGGACTATGGCTACACCTTC. Amino acids: CASSYRTGDYGYTF.

The rearrangement links TRBV2 to TRBJ2-1; perhaps TRBD1 as D (6 bases). V lost 5 bases and J lost 7, with 21 bases in between. This CDR3 spans 16 amino acids. CDR1 is SNHLY, CDR2 FYNNEI, per germline. CDR3 DNA: TGTGCCAGCAGTTTTCGGACAGCAAAACCTCGGAATGAGCAGTTCTTC. This codes for CASSFRTAKPRNEQFF.

This chain's CDR3 is CASSERGGQVGNQPQHF. In nucleotides, the CDR3 is TGTGCCAGCAGTGAACGCGGAGGACAGGTAGGCAATCAGCCCCAGCATTTT. The V and J genes are TRBV2 and TRBJ1-5, with 7 bases lining up with TRBD1. This CDR3 is built from 17 residues. The germline gives CDR1 SNHLY, CDR2 FYNNEI. The trim removed 2 bases at V and 2 bases at J, leaving 9 bases unmatched.

The chain employs TRBV24-1 and TRBJ1-2, with a weak D call TRBD1 (6 bases). This CDR3 contains 15 residues. Germline assignment: CDR1 KGHDR and CDR2 SFDVKD. Trimming shortened V by 4 bases and J by 5 bases, and 16 bases separated the two germline ends. CDR3 DNA: TGTGCCACCAGTGAGGCCTCGGGGGGCGGATATGGCTACACCTTC. Protein sequence: CATSEASGGGYGYTF.

This chain joins TRBV27 and TRBJ1-1, with 7 bases lining up with TRBD1. The V gene's germline CDR1 is MNHEY and CDR2 SMNVEV (reference sequence). Trimming cost V 1 base and J 7 bases; bases outside gene matches: 3. This CDR3 comprises 13 residues. The CDR3 bases are TGTGCCAGCAGTTTATACAGGGGCCTTGAAGCTTTCTTT. It specifies CASSLYRGLEAFF.